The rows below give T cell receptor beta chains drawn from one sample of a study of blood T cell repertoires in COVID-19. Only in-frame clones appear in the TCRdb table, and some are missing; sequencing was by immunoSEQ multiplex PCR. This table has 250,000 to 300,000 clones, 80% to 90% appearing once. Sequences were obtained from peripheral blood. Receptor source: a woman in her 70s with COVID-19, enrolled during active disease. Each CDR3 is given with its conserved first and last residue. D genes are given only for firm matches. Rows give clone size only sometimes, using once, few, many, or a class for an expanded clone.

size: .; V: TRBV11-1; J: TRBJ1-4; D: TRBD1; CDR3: CASSPGQGGEKLFF; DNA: TGTGCCAGCAGCCCCGGACAGGGCGGAGAAAAACTGTTTTTT
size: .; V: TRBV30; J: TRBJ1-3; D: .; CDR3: CATDFSGNTIYF; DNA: TGTGCCACGGACTTCTCTGGAAACACCATATATTTT
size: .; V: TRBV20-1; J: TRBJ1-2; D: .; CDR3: CSAREVLGADF; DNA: TGCAGTGCTAGAGAGGTGCTAGGGGCGGATTTC
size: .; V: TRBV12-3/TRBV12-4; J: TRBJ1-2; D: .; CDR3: CATGQNYGYTF; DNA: TGTGCCACCGGACAGAACTATGGCTACACCTTC
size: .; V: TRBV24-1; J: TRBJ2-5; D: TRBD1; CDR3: CATSAHVQGAPGGTQYF; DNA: TGTGCCACCAGTGCCCACGTACAGGGGGCACCAGGAGGGACCCAGTACTTC
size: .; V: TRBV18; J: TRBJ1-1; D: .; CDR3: CASSTSSGSTEAFF; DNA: TGTGCCAGCTCAACTAGCTCAGGGAGCACTGAAGCTTTCTTT
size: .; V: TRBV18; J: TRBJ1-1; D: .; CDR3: CASSTMGGPRGTEAFF; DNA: TGTGCCAGCTCCACGATGGGGGGGCCGAGGGGCACTGAAGCTTTCTTT
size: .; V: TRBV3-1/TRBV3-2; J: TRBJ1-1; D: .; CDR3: CASTSPGVNTEAFF; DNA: TGTGCCAGCACCTCCCCGGGAGTAAACACTGAAGCTTTCTTT
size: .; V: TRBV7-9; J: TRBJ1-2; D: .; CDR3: CASSPEGGVYGYTF; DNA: TGTGCCAGCAGCCCAGAAGGGGGGGTCTATGGCTACACCTTC
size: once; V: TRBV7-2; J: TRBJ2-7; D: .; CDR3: CASSLQAVEQYF; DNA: TGTGCCAGCAGCTTGCAAGCGGTCGAGCAGTACTTC
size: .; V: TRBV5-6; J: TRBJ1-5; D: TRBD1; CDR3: CASSWGQGIPQPQHF; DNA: TGTGCCAGCAGCTGGGGACAGGGGATCCCTCAGCCCCAGCATTTT
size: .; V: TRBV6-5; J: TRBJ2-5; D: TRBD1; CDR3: CASSNRDRAQETQYF; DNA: TGTGCCAGCAGTAACCGGGACAGGGCGCAAGAGACCCAGTACTTC
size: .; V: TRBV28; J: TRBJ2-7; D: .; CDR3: CASSIWALEQYF; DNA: TGTGCCAGCAGTATCTGGGCACTCGAGCAGTACTTC
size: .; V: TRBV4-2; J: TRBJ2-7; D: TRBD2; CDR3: CASSKGSSGNSYEQYF; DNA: TGTGCCAGCAGCAAGGGGTCTAGCGGGAACTCCTACGAGCAGTACTTC
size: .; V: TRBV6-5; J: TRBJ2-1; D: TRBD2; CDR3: CASSSSGGRGYNEQFF; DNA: TGTGCCAGCAGTTCTAGCGGGGGCCGGGGTTACAATGAGCAGTTCTTC
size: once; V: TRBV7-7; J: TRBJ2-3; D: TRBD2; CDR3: CASSISGSGDTQYF; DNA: TGTGCTAGCAGCATAAGCGGGAGTGGTGATACGCAGTATTTT
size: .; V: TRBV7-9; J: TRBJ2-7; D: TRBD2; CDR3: CASSLNGLAGVEQYF; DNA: TGTGCCAGCAGCTTAAACGGGCTAGCGGGAGTGGAGCAGTACTTC
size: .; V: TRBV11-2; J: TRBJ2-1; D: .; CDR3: CASRMSSYNEQFF; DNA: TGTGCCAGCAGGATGAGCTCCTACAATGAGCAGTTCTTC
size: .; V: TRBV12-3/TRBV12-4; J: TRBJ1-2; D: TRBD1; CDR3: CASSFPGGYGYTF; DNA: TGTGCCAGCAGTTTCCCAGGGGGCTACGGCTACACCTTC
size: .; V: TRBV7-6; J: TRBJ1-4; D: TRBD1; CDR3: CASSPTGQGREKLFF; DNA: TGTGCCAGCAGCCCCACGGGACAGGGTCGAGAAAAACTGTTTTTT
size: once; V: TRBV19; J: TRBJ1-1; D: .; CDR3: CASSPQFGGGNTEAFF; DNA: TGTGCCAGTAGCCCCCAGTTCGGGGGAGGGAACACTGAAGCTTTCTTT
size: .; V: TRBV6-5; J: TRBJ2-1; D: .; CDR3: CASSYSYFDVEQFF; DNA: TGTGCCAGCAGTTACTCCTACTTCGATGTTGAGCAGTTCTTC
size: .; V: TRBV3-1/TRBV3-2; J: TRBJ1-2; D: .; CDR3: CASSQDRGRANYGYTF; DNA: TGTGCCAGCAGCCAAGATCGTGGCAGGGCCAACTATGGCTACACCTTC
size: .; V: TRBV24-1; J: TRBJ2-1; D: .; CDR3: CATSDSGLQGEQFF; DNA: TGTGCCACCAGTGATTCGGGACTGCAGGGTGAGCAGTTCTTC
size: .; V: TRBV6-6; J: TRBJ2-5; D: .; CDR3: CASSYRETQYF; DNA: TGTGCCAGCAGTTATCGGGAGACCCAGTACTTC
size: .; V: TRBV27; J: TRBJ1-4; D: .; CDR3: CASSPFRGEKLFF; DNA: TGTGCCAGCAGTCCATTCAGGGGTGAAAAACTGTTTTTT
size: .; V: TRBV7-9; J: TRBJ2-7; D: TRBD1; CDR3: CASSPTGARDEQYF; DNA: TGTGCCAGCAGCCCCACAGGGGCCCGGGACGAGCAGTACTTC
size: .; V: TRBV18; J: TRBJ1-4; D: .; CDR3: CASSPGRTDEKLFF; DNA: TGTGCCAGCTCCCCTGGCAGGACTGATGAAAAACTGTTTTTT
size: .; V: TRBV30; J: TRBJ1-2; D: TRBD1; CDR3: CAGSGIDRDGYGYTF; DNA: TGTGCCGGGTCGGGGATTGACAGGGATGGGTATGGCTACACCTTC
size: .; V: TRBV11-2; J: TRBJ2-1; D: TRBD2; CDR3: CASRPAGVEDEQFF; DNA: TGTGCCAGCCGTCCAGCGGGAGTGGAGGATGAGCAGTTCTTC
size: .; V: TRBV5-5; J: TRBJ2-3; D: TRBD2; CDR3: CASSPRGRFTDTQYF; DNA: TGTGCCAGCAGCCCCCGCGGGAGATTCACAGATACGCAGTATTTT
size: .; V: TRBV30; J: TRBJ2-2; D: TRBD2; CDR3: CAGLAGDTGELFF; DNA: TGTGCCGGACTAGCGGGAGACACCGGGGAGCTGTTTTTT